This T cell receptor beta chain derives from a study of blood T cell repertoires in COVID-19. Study summary: PBMCs, B-cell-depleted T cells, or T cells were the source of the cDNA or gDNA that made up the material.

Authors' processing steps: Amplification of reference gene primers was used by the study to estimate nucleated cell counts. TCRdb keeps only in-frame clones here, not all; method: immunoSEQ multiplex PCR. V and J calls and clone size are copied from that table; D and trimming were computed from the DNA. The sample holds 160,000 or so clones, approximately 75% seen once. This clone was counted once. CDR1 and CDR2 (germline): SNHLY, FYNNEI. The V gene lost 6 bases and the J gene lost 10 bases, with 13 bases spanning the gap. CDR3 length equals 12 residues. This receptor was identified in a human donor in a cohort sampled during active COVID-19. The sample comprised peripheral blood. V usage is TRBV2 and J usage is TRBJ2-1; the D is unclear. The CDR3 loop is CASSASRSEQFF. Written as DNA, the CDR3 is TGTGCCAGCAGCGCTAGTAGGAGCGAGCAGTTCTTC.